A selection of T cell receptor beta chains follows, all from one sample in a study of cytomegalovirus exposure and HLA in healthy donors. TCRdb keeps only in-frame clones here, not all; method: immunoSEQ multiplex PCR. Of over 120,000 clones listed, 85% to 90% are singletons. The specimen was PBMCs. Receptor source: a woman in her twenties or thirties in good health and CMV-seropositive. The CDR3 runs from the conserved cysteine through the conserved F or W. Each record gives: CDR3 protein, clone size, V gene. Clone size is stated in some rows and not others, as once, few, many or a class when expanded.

CASSLRGVTYEQYF | - | TRBV7-6
CASSLNSNILYNEQYF | - | TRBV5-1
CAISRQGNTGELFF | - | TRBV10-3
CASSEGWGPGETQYF | - | TRBV6-1
CASSSYYHTDRGPNEKLFF | - | TRBV5-6
CASSPGLAGANTGELFF | - | TRBV4-1
CASSSRPTHVLFF | - | TRBV7-6
CASRPSSAGELFF | - | TRBV27
CASSFKMQGQGGEQYF | - | TRBV2
CASSLYPTSGSTDTQYF | - | TRBV27
CASSPGLAGGKGEQFF | - | TRBV7-9
CASSVGSMLADTPSYNEQFF | - | TRBV9
CASSLGQAIYEQYF | - | TRBV5-1
CASAEPNRNEQFF | - | TRBV12-5
CSVRLAETQYF | - | TRBV29-1
CSVEVGTGTVSNTGELFF | - | TRBV29-1
CASSSSGGAHEQFF | - | TRBV6-5
CASSRQGGNTIYF | - | TRBV6-6
CASSLGRTSGYEQYF | once | TRBV13
CATSRDGGTSEQYF | - | TRBV15
CATRPTEPTEAFF | - | TRBV10-3
CASSPDNSYGYTF | few | TRBV18
CASSEVSGGAYNEQFF | - | TRBV6-1
CASTGRSEKLFF | - | TRBV5-6
CASSLELAVVGELFF | - | TRBV7-9
CASSAGDYYEQYF | - | TRBV9
CASSRTGGTGELFF | - | TRBV4-1
CASSLERAGTGELFF | - | TRBV7-3
CASSLAGNTEAFF | - | TRBV5-1
CASKDRERNTEAFF | - | TRBV19
CASSYIAGVGEQYF | - | TRBV27
CASSYSSGRGEAFF | - | TRBV6-5
CASAREQRSSYEQYF | - | TRBV4-1
CASGLAGFENTQYF | - | TRBV6-5
CSVEVETGNEQFF | - | TRBV29-1
CATSRDSYGYTF | once | TRBV15
CASSYSGQGWGGFF | - | TRBV6-5
CASSVGGGATDTQYF | - | TRBV6-5
CAISSSGGRPGGNEQFF | - | TRBV10-3
CASSDGEPQHF | - | TRBV2